This paragraph reports one T cell receptor (beta chain). As yet, its antigen is unknown. This sample includes further DNA sequences coding for the same CDR3. The assay was immunoSEQ multiplex PCR, and TCRdb's table has in-frame clones only and misses some. The table includes around 450,000 clones, roughly 87% detected once. This specimen belongs to a study of Ad26.COV2.S vaccination and SARS-CoV-2 variants. The wider study: Administration of Ad26.COV2.S was intramuscular, either once or twice 56 days apart.

Study outcomes and limitations: Reportedly, spike-specific CD8+ and CD4+ T cell responses achieved substantial breadth once vaccination had taken place. Assessments of TCR breadth and depth may have underestimated the total T cell responses.

The CDR3 has 12 amino acids. Trimming shortened V by 3 bases and J by 2 bases, and 4 bases separated the two germline ends. From germline, CDR1 is MDHEN and CDR2 SYDVKM. Treatment here: approximately 18 received Ad26.COV2.S at low or high dose, single or two shots; about 5 received placebo; per-sample allocation not given. Day 63 following the first vaccine or placebo injection was when the samples were taken. The chain employs TRBV28 and TRBJ1-2, with D unresolved. The source material was peripheral blood, sampled in a trial of Ad26.COV2.S vaccine versus placebo. The receptor comes from a person aged 18-65 years who received the Ad26.COV2.S COVID-19 vaccine or a placebo. CDR3 residues: CASSFENYGYTF. The DNA of the CDR3 is TGTGCCAGCAGTTTTGAAAACTATGGCTACACCTTC.